The 16 T cell receptor beta chains listed next were all sequenced from one sample in a study of vaccination and CD4 T cells after COVID-19. Sequencing of DNA taken from cultured CD4+ T cells relied on the Oncomine TCR Beta short-read assay. TCRdb analysed the PCR reads with MiXCR anew, one entry per CDR3 protein. The sample holds 15,000 to 20,000 distinct CDR3 sequences, 40% to 50% seen once. As to treatment: 10-day PBMC culture with coronavirus spike peptide pools or control peptides (ViraFEST assay). Their recognized antigens are unknown. What was sequenced was cultured CD4+ T cells from blood. The receptors were gathered from a human donor with COVID-19.

V is TRBV6-5 and J is TRBJ1-1; maybe TRBD1 (6 bases). Trimming cost V 2 bases and J 0 bases, with 7 bases left between them. The CDR3 length is 14 residues. In germline, CDR1 is MNHEY, CDR2 SVGAGI. This chain's CDR3 is CASSYGQMNTEAFF. For the CDR3, the DNA is TGTGCCAGCAGTTACGGACAGATGAACACTGAAGCTTTCTTT.

This clonotype was found a few times. V and J are TRBV2 and TRBJ2-1, with D tentatively TRBD1 (6 bases). Matching the DNA end better, TRBJ2-7 makes the J call doubtful. Germline lookup yields CDR1 SNHLY and CDR2 FYNNEI. This CDR3 has 16 amino acids. CDR3 residues: CASSEEGPGATYEQYF. The CDR3 nucleotides read TGTGCCAGCAGTGAAGAGGGCCCAGGGGCGACCTACGAGCAGTACTTC.

This CDR3 reads CASSWEGQGINYGYTF. Written as DNA, the CDR3 is TGTGCCAGCAGCTGGGAGGGACAGGGCATTAACTATGGCTACACCTTC. The chain is built from TRBV5-6 and TRBJ1-2; the match to TRBD1 covers 9 bases. The V segment lost 3 bases and the J segment 1 base; nucleotides outside the gene matches: 7. The V gene's germline CDR1 is SGHDT and CDR2 YYEEEE. CDR3 length: 16 amino acids.

The rearrangement uses TRBV5-1 and TRBJ2-2; 11 bases fit TRBD2. Trimming at V came to 4 bases and at J to 0 bases, leaving 2 bases not matched to a gene. Germline CDR1 SGHRS, CDR2 YFSETQ. The CDR3 length is 16 residues. This chain's CDR3 is CASSPTSGTNTGELFF. In nucleotides, the CDR3 is TGCGCCAGCAGCCCGACTAGCGGGACGAACACCGGGGAGCTGTTTTTT.

The V call is TRBV7-2, the J call TRBJ2-5, with 9 nucleotides matching TRBD2. CDR3 length: 14 residues. Germline loops: CDR1 SGHTA, CDR2 FQGNSA. J was trimmed by 6 bases and V by 4 bases; bases with no gene match: 6. CDR3 region: CASSSGTSRQTQYF. DNA of the CDR3: TGTGCCAGCAGCTCCGGGACTAGCAGGCAGACCCAGTACTTC.

In its sample, this clonotype was seen once. The chain is built from TRBV11-2 and TRBJ2-5; D remains unclear. This CDR3 region has 13 residues. V lost 1 base and J lost 2, with 5 bases in between. Looked up from germline, CDR1 is SGHAT and CDR2 is FQNNGV. CDR3: CASSLGLQETQYF. DNA for the CDR3: TGTGCCAGCAGCTTAGGGCTTCAAGAGACCCAGTACTTC.

J is TRBJ1-1 and V is TRBV19, with D maybe TRBD1 (5 bases). Germline CDR1 and CDR2: LNHDA and SQIVND (reference sequence). The CDR3 is 14 amino acids. V lost 5 bases and J lost 0, with 10 bases in between. The CDR3 sequence: CASSDGTVNTEAFF. The CDR3 nucleotides are TGTGCCAGTAGTGATGGGACGGTGAACACTGAAGCTTTCTTT.

This chain connects TRBV11-3 to TRBJ1-6; D not certain. V lost 1 base and J lost 6, with 7 bases in between. This CDR3 is built from 14 residues. CDR1 is SGHNT, CDR2 YENEEA, per germline. For the CDR3, the DNA is TGTGCCAGCAGCTTAGGAGGGTCTAATTCACCCCTCCACTTT. Translating it yields CASSLGGSNSPLHF.

This clonotype showed up just a few times. The chain uses TRBV20-1 and TRBJ2-6; TRBD1 is a possible D gene (6 bases). The CDR3 is 16 residues long. CDR1 and CDR2 from the germline V gene are DFQATT and SNEGSKA (reference sequence). V lost 3 bases to trimming and J lost 0 bases, with 12 bases between them. CDR3 protein: CSARGALSSGANVLTF. In DNA, the CDR3 is TGCAGTGCTAGGGGGGCCCTTAGCTCTGGGGCCAACGTCCTGACTTTC.

V usage is TRBV5-4 and J usage is TRBJ1-2; 8 nucleotides match TRBD1. Germline CDR1 reads SGHNT; CDR2 reads YYREEE (reference sequence). This CDR3 spans 13 amino acids. With V trimmed by 2 bases and J by 4 bases, 1 base remained unmatched. CDR3 bases: TGTGCCAGCAGCTTTACAGGGGGCTATGGCTACACCTTC. This codes for CASSFTGGYGYTF.

The CDR3 DNA follows: TGTGCCAGCAGTTACACCGACTCTACTACCGGGGAGCTGTTTTTT. Translated: CASSYTDSTTGELFF. The V gene is TRBV6-5, the J gene TRBJ2-2; D not resolved. CDR1 and CDR2 from the germline V gene are MNHEY and SVGAGI. Between the trimmed V and J ends, which lost 2 bases and 5 bases, there was a span of 12 bases. There are 15 residues in the CDR3.

The rearrangement uses TRBV6-2 or TRBV6-3 and TRBJ2-5, with D unclear. Trimming removed 2 bases from V and 5 bases from J, with 6 bases in between. The CDR3 consists of 12 residues. The germline V gene has CDR1 MNHEY and CDR2 SVGEGT. CDR3 protein: CASSYVRETQYF. In nucleotides, the CDR3 is TGTGCCAGCAGTTACGTCAGGGAGACCCAGTACTTC.

In this sample, this clonotype turned up a few times. V and J are TRBV5-1 and TRBJ1-1; D not certain. V was cut by 0 bases and J by 0 bases, with 12 bases left in between. The CDR3 has 16 residues. Germline loops: CDR1 SGHRS, CDR2 YFSETQ. CDR3 amino acids: CASSLDLLSMNTEAFF. The CDR3 coding sequence is TGCGCCAGCAGCTTGGACTTGTTATCCATGAACACTGAAGCTTTCTTT.

The V call is TRBV21-1, the J call TRBJ2-4; the table names TRBD1, a call not compared with the DNA. TRBV21-1 represents a pseudogene. CDR3 length equals 15 residues. The CDR3 nucleotides are TGTGCCAGCACTAAGGGGGATGGGGACAAAAACATTCAGTACTTC. It specifies CASTKGDGDKNIQYF.

The rearrangement uses TRBV29-1 and TRBJ1-5; a possible D gene is TRBD1 (6 bases). This CDR3 region has 15 residues. Per the germline V gene, CDR1 is SQVTM and CDR2 is ANQGSEA. V lost 5 bases and J 0 bases, leaving 14 bases between the germline ends. The CDR3 DNA follows: TGCAGCGTTATCGAGGGGACAAATAGCAATCAGCCCCAGCATTTT. It encodes CSVIEGTNSNQPQHF.

CDR3 sequence: CASSTQGRRPPYGYTF. CDR3 DNA: TGTGCCAGCAGTACACAGGGTCGCAGACCCCCGTATGGCTACACCTTC. The chain uses TRBV6-2 or TRBV6-3 and TRBJ1-2; TRBD1 is a possible D gene (6 bases). This CDR3 region has 16 residues. Trimming cost V 5 bases and J 5 bases, with 21 bases left between them. CDR1 MNHEY and CDR2 SVGEGT come from the germline V gene.